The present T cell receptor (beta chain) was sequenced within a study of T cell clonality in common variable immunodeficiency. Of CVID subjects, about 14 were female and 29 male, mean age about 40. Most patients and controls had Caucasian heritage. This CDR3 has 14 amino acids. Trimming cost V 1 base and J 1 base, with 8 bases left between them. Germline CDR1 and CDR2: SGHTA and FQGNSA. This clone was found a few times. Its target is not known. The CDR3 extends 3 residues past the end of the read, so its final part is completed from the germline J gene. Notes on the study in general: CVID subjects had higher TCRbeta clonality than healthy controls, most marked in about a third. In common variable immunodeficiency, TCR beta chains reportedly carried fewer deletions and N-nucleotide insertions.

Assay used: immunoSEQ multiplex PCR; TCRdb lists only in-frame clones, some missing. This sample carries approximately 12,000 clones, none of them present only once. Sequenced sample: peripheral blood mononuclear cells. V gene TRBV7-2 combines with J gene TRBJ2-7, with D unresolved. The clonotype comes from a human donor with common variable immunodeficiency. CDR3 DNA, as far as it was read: TGTGCCAGCAGCTTAGGTCCAGTTTCCTACGAG. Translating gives CASSLGPVSYE. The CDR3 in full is CASSLGPVSYEQYF. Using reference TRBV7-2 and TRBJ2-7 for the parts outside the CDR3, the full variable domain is GAGVSQSPSNKVTEKGKDVELRCDPISGHTALYWYRQSLGQGLEFLIYFQGNSAPDKSGLPSDRFSAERTGGSVSTLTIQRTQQEDSAVYLCASSLGPVSYEQYFGPGTRLTVT.